This TCR beta chain originates from a study of T cells in Graves' hyperthyroidism and ophthalmopathy. CDR1 MDHEN and CDR2 SYDVKM come from the germline V gene. This CDR3 spans 12 amino acids. V lost 7 bases and J 5 bases, leaving 11 bases between the germline ends. The TCR beta CDR3 regions underwent amplification using RNA transcripts as the source. With the HTBI primer set, the TCR CDR3 went through a first round of RT-PCR. TCRdb fed the multiplex PCR reads into MiXCR, producing one record per CDR3 protein. This sample yields 500,000 to 650,000 distinct CDR3 sequences, of which around 15% are seen a single time; around 13% belongs to the top ten. This clonotype was found many times. A much bigger clone sits one base away, suggesting this may be a read error.

The rearrangement uses TRBV28 and TRBJ1-1; D not resolved. This receptor was obtained from a woman between 50 and 59 years old with Graves' ophthalmopathy. Sequencing was carried out using blood. CDR3 region: CASTLGGTEAFF. CDR3 DNA: TGTGCCAGCACCTTAGGAGGGACTGAAGCTTTCTTT.